This T cell receptor (beta chain) was sequenced in a study of blood T cells in healthy people across ages. Study results and caveats: It was the long-lived donors that had more naive CD4+ cells and higher diversity than aged donors. Strong correlation existed between TCR beta diversity and naive T cell percentage. Age brought a roughly linear fall in TCR beta diversity measured per million T cells.

Healthy individuals of Caucasian origin from Russia, aged roughly 6 to 90, served as donors. Sample-barcoded 5' priming and a J-beta primer mix drove a second PCR of about 7 to 11 cycles. MiXCR, run by TCRdb on the 5' RACE reads, gives a single entry per CDR3 protein. Of roughly 900,000 distinct CDR3 sequences listed, 45% to 50% were seen once; the top ten hold roughly 13%. This clonotype turned up a few times. The antigen remains undetermined. Trimming at V came to 6 bases and at J to 2 bases, leaving 9 bases not matched to a gene. The CDR3 spans 15 residues. Germline V gene lookup returns CDR1 MDHEN and CDR2 SYDVKM.

The sequence was obtained from a man aged 30 to 39 in good health. V and J are TRBV28 and TRBJ2-7; 8 bases agree with TRBD1. The source material was blood. CDR3 amino acids: CASSLFRGLAYEQYF. CDR3 sequence (DNA): TGTGCCAGCAGCCTTTTCAGGGGGCTCGCCTACGAGCAGTACTTC.